This TCR beta chain was sequenced for a study of blood T cell repertoires in COVID-19. Here immunoSEQ multiplex PCR was the method, and the copy in TCRdb shows in-frame clones only, minus some. Of 95,000 to 120,000 clones listed, around 84% are singletons. The V segment lost 5 bases and the J segment 3 bases; nucleotides outside the gene matches: 8. Looked up from germline, CDR1 is SGHVS and CDR2 is FQNEAQ. The CDR3 runs 15 residues. Sequencing used peripheral blood. The TCR originated in a woman in her thirties or forties with acute or convalescent COVID-19. The J gene is TRBJ1-1, the V gene TRBV7-8; 8 nucleotides match TRBD1. The CDR3 region has the DNA TGTGCCAGCAGCACTGGACAGGGAGAGTACACTGAAGCTTTCTTT. The encoded protein is CASSTGQGEYTEAFF.